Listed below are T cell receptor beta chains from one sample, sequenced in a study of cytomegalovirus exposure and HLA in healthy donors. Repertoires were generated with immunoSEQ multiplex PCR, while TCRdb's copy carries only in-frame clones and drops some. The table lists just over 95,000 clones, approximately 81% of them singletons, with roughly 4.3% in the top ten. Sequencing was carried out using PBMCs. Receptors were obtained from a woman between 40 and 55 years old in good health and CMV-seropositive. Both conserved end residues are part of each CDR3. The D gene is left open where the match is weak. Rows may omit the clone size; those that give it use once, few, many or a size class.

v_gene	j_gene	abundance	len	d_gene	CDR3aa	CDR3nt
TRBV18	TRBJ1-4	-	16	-	CASSPSEQGGDEKLFF	TGTGCCAGCTCACCATCCGAGCAAGGAGGGGATGAAAAACTGTTTTTT
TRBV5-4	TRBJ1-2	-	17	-	CASSPTQGSSLNYGYTF	TGTGCCAGCAGCCCCACTCAGGGTAGTAGCCTTAACTATGGCTACACCTTC
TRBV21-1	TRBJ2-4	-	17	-	CASSPTTSKSAKNIQYF	TGTGCCAGCAGCCCCACCACTAGCAAATCAGCCAAAAACATTCAGTACTTC
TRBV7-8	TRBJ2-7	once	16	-	CASSLAEGGISYEQYF	TGTGCCAGCAGCTTAGCCGAGGGAGGCATCTCCTACGAGCAGTACTTC
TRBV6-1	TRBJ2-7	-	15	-	CASSSKSGLRAEQYF	TGTGCCAGCAGTTCCAAGTCCGGACTCCGGGCCGAGCAGTACTTC
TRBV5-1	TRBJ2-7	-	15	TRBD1	CASSLEGTGPYEQYF	TGCGCCAGCAGCTTGGAAGGGACAGGCCCCTACGAGCAGTACTTC
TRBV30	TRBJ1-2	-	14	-	CAWSVQSSGLGYTF	TGTGCCTGGAGTGTACAGTCGTCAGGACTTGGCTACACCTTC
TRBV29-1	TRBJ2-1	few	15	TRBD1	CSVEEAGGFDNEQFF	TGCAGCGTTGAAGAGGCAGGGGGCTTCGACAATGAGCAGTTCTTC
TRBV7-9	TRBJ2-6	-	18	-	CASSLAIGVNSGANVLTF	TGTGCCAGCAGCTTAGCGATAGGGGTAAACTCTGGGGCCAACGTCCTGACTTTC
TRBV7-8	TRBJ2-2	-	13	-	CASSLAYPGELFF	TGTGCCAGCAGCTTAGCATATCCCGGGGAGCTGTTTTTT
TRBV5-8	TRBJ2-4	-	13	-	CASSSDRRGIQYF	TGTGCCAGCAGCTCTGACCGGAGAGGCATTCAGTACTTC
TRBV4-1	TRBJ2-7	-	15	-	CASSQERGGFYEQYF	TGCGCCAGCAGCCAAGAGAGGGGGGGGTTCTACGAGCAGTACTTC
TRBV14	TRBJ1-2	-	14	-	CASSQLGGYYGYTF	TGTGCCAGCAGCCAATTGGGGGGGTACTATGGCTACACCTTC
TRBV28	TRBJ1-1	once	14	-	CASSTLHGNTEAFF	TGTGCCAGCAGCACCCTCCACGGGAACACTGAAGCTTTCTTT
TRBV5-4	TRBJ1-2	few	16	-	CASSPAGVRGPGGYTF	TGTGCCAGCAGCCCGGCGGGGGTCCGGGGACCGGGTGGCTACACCTTC
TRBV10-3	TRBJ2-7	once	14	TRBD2	CAITSSAGAAEQYF	TGTGCCATCACCAGTTCAGCGGGAGCCGCCGAGCAGTACTTC
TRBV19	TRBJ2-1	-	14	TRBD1	CASSATGEEDEQFF	TGTGCCAGTAGCGCGACAGGGGAGGAAGATGAGCAGTTCTTC
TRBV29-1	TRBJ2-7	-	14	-	CSVALNPHSYEQYF	TGCAGCGTTGCACTTAATCCGCATTCCTACGAGCAGTACTTC
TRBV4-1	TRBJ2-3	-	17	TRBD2	CASSQDGTSGIPDTQYF	TGCGCCAGCAGCCAAGATGGGACTAGCGGGATACCAGATACGCAGTATTTT
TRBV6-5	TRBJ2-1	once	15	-	CASSSRYGGSNEQFF	TGTGCCAGCAGTTCCCGTTATGGAGGGAGCAATGAGCAGTTCTTC
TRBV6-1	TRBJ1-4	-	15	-	CASNPTGIANEKLFF	TGTGCCAGCAATCCCACAGGGATAGCTAATGAAAAACTGTTTTTT
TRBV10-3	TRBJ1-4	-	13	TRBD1	CAISTGVREKLFF	TGTGCCATCAGTACAGGGGTTCGGGAAAAACTGTTTTTT
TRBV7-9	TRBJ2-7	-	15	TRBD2	CASSRGSSASYEQYF	TGTGCCAGCAGCCGCGGGAGTAGTGCCTCCTACGAGCAGTACTTC
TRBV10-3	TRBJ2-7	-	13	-	CAISVAGAAGQYF	TGTGCCATCAGTGTGGCGGGGGCGGCGGGGCAGTACTTC
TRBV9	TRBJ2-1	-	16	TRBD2	CASSGTSGMGYNEQFF	TGTGCCAGCAGCGGGACTAGCGGGATGGGGTACAATGAGCAGTTCTTC
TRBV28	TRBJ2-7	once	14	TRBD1	CASSYPGQSLEQYF	TGTGCCAGCAGTTACCCGGGACAGAGCCTCGAGCAGTACTTC
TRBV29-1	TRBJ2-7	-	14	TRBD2	CSVEPAGNSYEQYF	TGCAGCGTTGAACCAGCGGGGAACTCCTACGAGCAGTACTTC
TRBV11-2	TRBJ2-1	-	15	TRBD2	CASSLASGAYNEQFF	TGTGCCAGCAGCTTGGCTAGCGGGGCCTACAATGAGCAGTTCTTC
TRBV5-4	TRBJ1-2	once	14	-	CASSLDRASYGYTF	TGTGCCAGCAGCTTGGACAGGGCCAGCTATGGCTACACCTTC
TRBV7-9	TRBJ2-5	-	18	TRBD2	CASSLNPRRLAGVVEQYF	TGTGCCAGCAGCTTAAACCCCCGTCGACTAGCGGGAGTCGTAGAGCAGTACTTC
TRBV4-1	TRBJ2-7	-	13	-	CASSEVPGLMAYF	TGCGCCAGCAGCGAAGTCCCGGGACTCATGGCATACTTC
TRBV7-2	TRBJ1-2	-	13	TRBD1	CASSQTGGIGYTF	TGTGCCAGCAGCCAGACAGGGGGTATAGGCTACACCTTC
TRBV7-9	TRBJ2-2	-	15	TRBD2	CASRHLAGRGGELFF	TGTGCCAGCAGACATCTAGCGGGACGGGGCGGGGAGCTGTTTTTT
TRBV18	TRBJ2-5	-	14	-	CASSPRGSEETQYF	TGTGCCAGCTCACCCCGGGGTTCAGAAGAGACCCAGTACTTC
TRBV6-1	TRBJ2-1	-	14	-	CASSEHASDNEQFF	TGTGCCAGCAGTGAACACGCGTCCGACAATGAGCAGTTCTTC
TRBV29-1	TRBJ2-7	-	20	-	CSVESWGGDSGYPPTGEQYF	TGCAGCGTTGAATCATGGGGCGGAGACTCCGGTTACCCGCCCACGGGTGAGCAGTACTTC
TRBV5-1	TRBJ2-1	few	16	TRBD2	CASSPIPGLVNNEQFF	TGCGCCAGCAGCCCTATCCCGGGACTAGTCAACAATGAGCAGTTCTTC
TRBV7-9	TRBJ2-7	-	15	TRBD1	CASSSSGQDPYEQYF	TGTGCCAGCAGCAGTTCGGGACAGGACCCCTACGAGCAGTACTTC
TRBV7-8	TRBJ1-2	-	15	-	CASSWGLAINYGYTF	TGTGCCAGCAGCTGGGGGCTGGCCATTAACTATGGCTACACCTTC
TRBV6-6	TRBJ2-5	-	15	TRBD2	CASSRNLAGGETQYF	TGTGCCAGCAGCCGTAATCTAGCGGGAGGGGAGACCCAGTACTTC
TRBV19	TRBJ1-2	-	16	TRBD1	CASSVSGTGGGYGYTF	TGTGCCAGTAGTGTCTCCGGGACAGGGGGCGGTTATGGCTACACCTTC
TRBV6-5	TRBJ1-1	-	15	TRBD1	CASSYQTGENTEAFF	TGTGCCAGCAGTTACCAGACAGGGGAGAACACTGAAGCTTTCTTT
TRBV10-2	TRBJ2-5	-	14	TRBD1	CASSRRGRQETQYF	TGCGCCAGCAGCAGAAGGGGGCGCCAAGAGACCCAGTACTTC
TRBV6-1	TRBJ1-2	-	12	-	CASRESTYGYTF	TGTGCCAGCAGAGAGTCTACCTATGGCTACACCTTC
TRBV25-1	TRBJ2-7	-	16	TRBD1	CASSGPTRDRSYEQYF	TGTGCCAGCAGTGGGCCCACCCGGGACAGGTCCTACGAGCAGTACTTC
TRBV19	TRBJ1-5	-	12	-	CVAGAQGQPQHF	TGTGTAGCGGGGGCGCAAGGTCAGCCCCAGCATTTT
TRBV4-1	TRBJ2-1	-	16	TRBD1	CASSPWGGQGVYEQFF	TGCGCCAGCAGCCCCTGGGGAGGACAGGGGGTCTATGAGCAGTTCTTC
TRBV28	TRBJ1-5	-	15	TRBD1	CASSFQGERTQPQHF	TGTGCCAGCAGTTTTCAGGGGGAGCGGACCCAGCCCCAGCATTTT
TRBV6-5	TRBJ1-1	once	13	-	CASRGQLSTEAFF	TGTGCCAGCAGGGGGCAGTTATCCACTGAAGCTTTCTTT
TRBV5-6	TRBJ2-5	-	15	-	CASSLGGEGQETQYF	TGTGCCAGCAGCTTAGGAGGGGAAGGCCAAGAGACCCAGTACTTC
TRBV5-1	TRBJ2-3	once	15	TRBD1	CASSLAGTGTDTQYF	TGCGCCAGCAGCTTGGCAGGGACAGGGACAGATACGCAGTATTTT
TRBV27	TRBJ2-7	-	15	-	CASSLSSTYSYEQYF	TGTGCCAGCAGTTTATCGAGTACGTACTCCTACGAGCAGTACTTC
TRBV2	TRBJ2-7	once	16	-	CASTYSQTAISYEQYF	TGTGCCAGCACCTACTCTCAGACAGCGATCTCCTACGAGCAGTACTTC
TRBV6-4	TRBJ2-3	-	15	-	CASSDSGEPTDTQYF	TGTGCCAGCAGTGACTCAGGAGAGCCCACAGATACGCAGTATTTT